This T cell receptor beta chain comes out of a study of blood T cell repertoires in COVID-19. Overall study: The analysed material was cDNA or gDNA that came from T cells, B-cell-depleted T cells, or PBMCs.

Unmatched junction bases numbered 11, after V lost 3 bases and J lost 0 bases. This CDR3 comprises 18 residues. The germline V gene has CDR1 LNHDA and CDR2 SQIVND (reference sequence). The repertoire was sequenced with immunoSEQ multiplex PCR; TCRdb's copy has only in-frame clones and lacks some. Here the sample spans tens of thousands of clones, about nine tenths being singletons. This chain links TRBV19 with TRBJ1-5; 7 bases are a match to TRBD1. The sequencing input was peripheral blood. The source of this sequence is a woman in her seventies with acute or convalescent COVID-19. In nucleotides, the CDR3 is TGTGCCAGTAGTATTAGGTCAGGGGGATTGAATAGCAATCAGCCCCAGCATTTT. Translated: CASSIRSGGLNSNQPQHF.